This T cell receptor (beta chain) was sequenced in a study of sequential checkpoint blockade in melanoma. Some clones are missing from TCRdb's copy, which holds only in-frame ones; the method was immunoSEQ multiplex PCR. Among around 40,000 clones listed, 80% to 90% were seen once. V gave up 1 base and J gave up 1 base, with 14 bases separating them. CDR1 is SGHVS, CDR2 FNYEAQ, per germline. CDR3 length: 16 amino acids. As for treatment: randomized to nivolumab then ipilimumab (arm A) or the reverse (arm B). The specimen comprised CD8+ T cells sorted from blood (inferred from file names), sampled from a patient given nivolumab and ipilimumab in sequence. The clonotype was recovered from a human donor with melanoma. V and J are TRBV7-6 and TRBJ2-7; tentatively, D is TRBD1 (5 bases). CDR3 in amino acids: CASSLGTPGGSYEQYF. DNA of the CDR3: TGTGCCAGCAGCTTAGGGACACCGGGTGGGTCCTACGAGCAGTACTTC.